The 9 T cell receptor beta chains below all came from one sample that was sequenced in a study of blood T cells in healthy people across ages. It was with a sample-barcoded 5' primer and a J-beta primer mix that a second PCR of about 6 to 12 cycles was run. In TCRdb, the 5' RACE reads were re-called with MiXCR into one record per CDR3 protein. There are more than 650,000 distinct CDR3 sequences in the sample; roughly 20% occur only once, and 22% lies in the top ten. Sequencing was carried out using blood. These receptors all stem from a man between 65 and 85 years old in good health.

The chain couples TRBV28 to TRBJ2-7; D may be TRBD1 (5 bases). Trimming took 3 bases from V and 0 from J, leaving 12 bases between them. Germline V lookup: CDR1 MDHEN, CDR2 SYDVKM. This CDR3 is built from 15 residues. CDR3 residues: CASSFDSRLSYEQYF. In DNA form, the CDR3 reads TGTGCCAGCAGTTTTGACAGCAGGCTCTCCTACGAGCAGTACTTC.

The chain uses TRBV24-1 and TRBJ2-1, with 10 positions matching TRBD2. The CDR3 has 16 amino acids. The V gene end was trimmed by 4 bases and the J gene end by 4 bases; junction bases not matched to a gene: 6. The germline V gene has CDR1 KGHDR and CDR2 SFDVKD. DNA for the CDR3: TGTGCCACCAGTGACCCCGGGACTAGCGCATACAATGAGCAGTTCTTC. Translation: CATSDPGTSAYNEQFF.

Note on this clonotype: A much larger clone lies a single base off, so this may be a read error. V is TRBV7-9 and J is TRBJ2-7; no firm D call. The CDR3 contains 15 residues. Germline CDR1 is SEHNR and CDR2 is FQNEAQ (reference sequence). The CDR3 loop is CANSPGFPNSYEQYF. CDR3 in DNA: TGTGCCAACAGCCCTGGTTTCCCAAACTCCTACGAGCAGTACTTC.

The genes are TRBV20-1 and TRBJ2-1; no reliable D call. Deletions cut 3 bases from V and 6 bases from J, with 9 bases between. The CDR3 is 12 amino acids. CDR1 is DFQATT and CDR2 is SNEGSKA in the germline V gene (reference sequence). CDR3 sequence (DNA): TGCAGTGCTAGGGCTCCTAGCAATGAGCAGTTCTTC. Its protein is CSARAPSNEQFF.

This clonotype was counted between two and nine times. The genes are TRBV5-1 and TRBJ2-1; TRBD2 matches 11 bases. The CDR3 loop spans 16 amino acids. Trimming removed 2 bases from V and 7 bases from J; junction bases left unmatched: 8. CDR1 is SGHRS and CDR2 is YFSETQ in the germline V gene. Here the CDR3 DNA reads TGCGCCAGCAGCTTAGACGGGACTAGCGGTGGAAATGAGCAGTTCTTC. Amino acids: CASSLDGTSGGNEQFF.

The chain links TRBV18 to TRBJ2-7; the D is unclear. Germline V gene lookup returns CDR1 KGHSH and CDR2 LQKENI. CDR3 length: 13 amino acids. V was pared by 2 bases and J by 1 base, with 6 bases between. In DNA form, the CDR3 reads TGTGCCAGCTCACCAGCCGTGTCCTACGAGCAGTACGTC. It codes for CASSPAVSYEQYV.

This clonotype was counted between two and nine times. The J gene is TRBJ2-7, the V gene TRBV13; TRBD2 aligns across 8 bases. With the DNA end fitting TRBJ2-5 better, the J assignment may be wrong. CDR3 length equals 15 residues. Germline V gives CDR1 PRHDT, CDR2 FYEKMQ (reference sequence). CDR3 DNA sequence: TGTGCCAGCAGCTTAGGCCGCGGGGGGATGGAGACCCAGTACTTC. It specifies CASSLGRGGMETQYF.

The V call is TRBV7-9, the J call TRBJ2-7; D uncertain. Germline CDR1 is SEHNR and CDR2 is FQNEAQ (reference sequence). V was trimmed by 6 bases and J by 7 bases, leaving 16 bases between them. CDR3 length equals 13 residues. The CDR3 sequence: CASRQTGLEEQYF. The CDR3 coding sequence is TGTGCCAGCAGACAAACTGGGCTAGAAGAGCAGTACTTC. The full variable domain, its missing parts supplied by reference TRBV7-9 and TRBJ2-7, is DTGVSQNPRHKITKRGQNVTFRCDPISEHNRLYWYRQTLGQGPEFLTYFQNEAQLEKSRLLSDRFSAERPKGSFSTLEIQRTEQGDSAMYLCASRQTGLEEQYFGPGTRLTVT.

The genes are TRBV20-1 and TRBJ2-3, with D possibly being TRBD1 (5 bases). Trimming removed 6 bases from V and 2 bases from J, with 18 bases in between. Germline loops: CDR1 DFQATT, CDR2 SNEGSKA (reference sequence). The CDR3 has 15 amino acids. The CDR3 DNA follows: TGCAGTGCCAAGACAGCTGCTCCCACCACAGATACGCAGTATTTT. Amino acid sequence: CSAKTAAPTTDTQYF.